This is a list of T cell receptor beta chains from one sample in a study of regulatory T cells in long-lasting Graves disease. MiXCR, applied by TCRdb to the multiplex PCR reads, yields one record per CDR3 protein. The table lists over 400,000 distinct CDR3 sequences, around 15% of them singletons. These data also featured in a second study, about T cells in Graves' hyperthyroidism and ophthalmopathy.

The sequencing used peripheral blood mononuclear cells (PBMCs), collected at new diagnosis, from a patient treated with antithyroid drugs. All receptors derive from a woman between 45 and 60 years old with Graves disease. Each CDR3 is given with its conserved first and last residue. Each record gives: D gene, V gene, J gene, CDR3 length, clone size, CDR3 DNA, CDR3 protein. A D gene is named only where the DNA matches it firmly. Size tells how often a clone was seen (once, few, many) or the class of an expanded clone, and some rows leave it out.

>TRBD1|TRBV20-1|TRBJ1-1|14|-
TGCAGTGCTAGATCAAATACAGGGGGCACTGAAGCTTTCTTT
CSARSNTGGTEAFF
>TRBD1|TRBV5-1|TRBJ2-3|17|many
TGCGCCAGCAGCTTGGAGATGTGGGACAGGGAAAGTGATACGCAGTATTTT
CASSLEMWDRESDTQYF
>TRBD2|TRBV11-2|TRBJ2-7|14|few
TGTGCCAGCGGCTTAGGACTAGCCCTCTACGAGCAGTACTTC
CASGLGLALYEQYF
>-|TRBV28|TRBJ2-5|15|few
TGTGCCAGCAGTTTTTCTCAGGGCTTGAAAGAGACCCAGTACTTC
CASSFSQGLKETQYF
>-|TRBV29-1|TRBJ1-2|11|-
TGCAGCGTGTCAGGGAACTATGGCTACACCTTC
CSVSGNYGYTF
>TRBD1|TRBV5-1|TRBJ2-2|15|-
TGCGCCAGCAGCCCAGGGACAGGGGCGAGCGGGGAGCTGTTTTTT
CASSPGTGASGELFF
>-|TRBV14|TRBJ1-4|15|many
TGTGCCAGCAGCTCGCGACAGCTTTGGAATGAAAAACTGTTTTTT
CASSSRQLWNEKLFF
>-|TRBV5-1|TRBJ2-1|13|many
TGCGCCAGCAGGACCCGGACATGGGATGAGCAGTTCTTC
CASRTRTWDEQFF
>-|TRBV11-2|TRBJ2-7|16|many
TGTGCCAGCAGCTTACTGCCCGAGGCTAGTGTGCACGAGCAGTACTTC
CASSLLPEASVHEQYF
>TRBD1|TRBV4-1|TRBJ1-5|15|few
TGCGCCAGCAGCCAAAGGACAGGGGGTTATCAGCCCCAGCATTTT
CASSQRTGGYQPQHF
>TRBD2|TRBV19|TRBJ2-1|16|-
TGTGCCAGTAGTACCCAGGGTAGCGGGGGATACAATGAGCAGTTCTTC
CASSTQGSGGYNEQFF
>-|TRBV28|TRBJ1-2|10|few
TGTGCCAGCCGGTACTATGGCTACACCTTC
CASRYYGYTF
>TRBD2|TRBV7-9|TRBJ2-5|15|many
TGTGCCAGCAGCTTATTTGCGGGAGCGGAAGAGACCCAGTACTTC
CASSLFAGAEETQYF
>TRBD2|TRBV9|TRBJ2-3|14|-
TGTGCCAGCAGCCGAGCGGGAAAGACAGATACGCAGTATTTT
CASSRAGKTDTQYF
>-|TRBV20-1|TRBJ2-7|13|many
TGCAGTGCTACAGTTTCGCAGGCCTACGAGCAGTACTTC
CSATVSQAYEQYF
>TRBD1|TRBV5-1|TRBJ2-5|17|few
TGCGCCAGCAGCTTGGGTATACAGGGGGCGTGGGAAGAGACCCAGTACTTC
CASSLGIQGAWEETQYF
>TRBD1|TRBV4-1|TRBJ2-3|16|few
TGCGCCAGCAGCCCAGTCGGGACAGTAGTGGCAGATACGCAGTATTTT
CASSPVGTVVADTQYF
>TRBD1|TRBV2|TRBJ2-1|16|many
TGTGCCAGCAGTGGGAACTGGGGACAGGGCTACAATGAGCAGTTCTTC
CASSGNWGQGYNEQFF
>TRBD1|TRBV5-4|TRBJ2-7|15|few
TGTGCCAGCAGCAGATATGGACAGGGTTCCTACGAGCAGTACTTC
CASSRYGQGSYEQYF
>-|TRBV6-1|TRBJ2-2|15|many
TGTGCCAGCAGTGTCGACCCTACGGGGACCGGGGAGCTGTTTTTT
CASSVDPTGTGELFF
>TRBD1|TRBV3-1|TRBJ1-4|15|many
TGTGCCAGCAGCCACGGACAGGGGCGAGGTGAAAAACTGTTTTTT
CASSHGQGRGEKLFF
>-|TRBV12-3/TRBV12-4|TRBJ2-3|13|-
TGTGCCAGCAGCTGGAGGGACAGTCGTACGCAGTATTTT
CASSWRDSRTQYF
>-|TRBV5-4|TRBJ1-3|15|-
TGTGCCAGCAGCCCGGGACGGAACTCTGGAAACACCATATATTTT
CASSPGRNSGNTIYF
>TRBD1|TRBV30|TRBJ1-2|15|-
TGTGCCTGGAGTGTACCGGGGACAGGAAACTATGGCTACACCTTC
CAWSVPGTGNYGYTF
>TRBD1|TRBV15|TRBJ2-7|18|many
TGTGCCACCAGCAGAGCGCTCAAGACACAGGGGCCCTCCTACGAGCAGTACTTC
CATSRALKTQGPSYEQYF
>-|TRBV18|TRBJ2-1|17|many
TGTGCCAGCTCACCGACACTTGGAACTACCTCCTACAATGAGCAGTTCTTC
CASSPTLGTTSYNEQFF
>-|TRBV6-2/TRBV6-3|TRBJ1-1|13|few
TGTGCCAGCAGTTTCGAGGGGGGCACTGAAGCTTTCTTT
CASSFEGGTEAFF
>-|TRBV18|TRBJ2-7|17|-
TGTGCCAGCTCACCCAATCCATGGGCAGGGAAAAACTACGAGCAGTACTTC
CASSPNPWAGKNYEQYF
>TRBD2|TRBV20-1|TRBJ2-7|13|few
TGCAGTGCTAGACTAGCGGGATTCTACGAGCAGTACTTC
CSARLAGFYEQYF
>-|TRBV6-5|TRBJ2-3|17|many
TGTGCCAGCAGTTACTCTCGCGGGTCCCTTAGCACAGATACGCAGTATTTT
CASSYSRGSLSTDTQYF
>-|TRBV7-9|TRBJ2-7|14|few
TGTGCCAGCAGCTTTTCCCCCTCTGCCTACGAGCAGTACTTC
CASSFSPSAYEQYF
>TRBD1|TRBV9|TRBJ2-1|17|-
TGTGCCAGCAGCGTAGATTCGGGGCAGGGGGCGCACAATGAGCAGTTCTTC
CASSVDSGQGAHNEQFF
>-|TRBV5-5|TRBJ2-4|15|many
TGTGCCAGCACCCCGCTGGCAGGGGAATGGAACATTCAGTACTTC
CASTPLAGEWNIQYF
>-|TRBV7-2|TRBJ2-1|15|few
TGTGCCAGCGGTTTGACTTTTAGCTCCTACAATGAGCAGTTCTTC
CASGLTFSSYNEQFF
>-|TRBV10-1|TRBJ2-2|14|few
TGCGCCAGCAGTGATGGAGGGCCGGGAGGGGAGCTGTTTTTT
CASSDGGPGGELFF
>TRBD1|TRBV11-2|TRBJ2-7|15|many
TGTGCCAGCAGCTTAGATCCCAGGGGGTTCCACGAGCAGTACTTC
CASSLDPRGFHEQYF
>TRBD2|TRBV4-1|TRBJ2-3|15|-
TGCGCCAGCAGTTACTGGACTAGTCCGGAAGATACGCAGTATTTT
CASSYWTSPEDTQYF
>TRBD2|TRBV2|TRBJ2-3|17|many
TGTGCCAGCAGTGAAGAGCCTGGCGGGAGGGCACCCGATACGCAGTATTTT
CASSEEPGGRAPDTQYF
>TRBD2|TRBV2|TRBJ2-1|14|many
TGTGCCAGCAGGGATAGCGGGAGGGCCAATGAGCAGTTCTTC
CASRDSGRANEQFF
>TRBD1|TRBV12-3/TRBV12-4|TRBJ1-5|13|many
TGTGCCAGCAGTTCTACAGGGGATCAGCCCCAGCATTTT
CASSSTGDQPQHF
>-|TRBV28|TRBJ2-7|12|many
TGTGCCAGCAGTTTACCTAGAGGGGCGCAGTACTTC
CASSLPRGAQYF
>TRBD1|TRBV28|TRBJ2-1|19|many
TGTGCCAGCAGTTATCCCCGGTCGGACAGGCATAACTCCTACAATGAGCAGTTCTTC
CASSYPRSDRHNSYNEQFF
>-|TRBV6-2/TRBV6-3|TRBJ1-1|16|-
TGTGCCAGCAGTCCCCTGTCGGGTAAGATGAACACTGAAGCTTTCTTT
CASSPLSGKMNTEAFF
>TRBD1|TRBV6-2/TRBV6-3|TRBJ1-1|18|many
TGTGCCAGCAGTTACTCGAAGGGGGCGGCTCGCTTCTACTTTGAAGCTTTCTTT
CASSYSKGAARFYFEAFF
>TRBD2|TRBV7-9|TRBJ2-1|15|many
TGTGCCAGCAGCCATTGGCAGCGGGAGGTGCATGAGCAGTTCTTC
CASSHWQREVHEQFF